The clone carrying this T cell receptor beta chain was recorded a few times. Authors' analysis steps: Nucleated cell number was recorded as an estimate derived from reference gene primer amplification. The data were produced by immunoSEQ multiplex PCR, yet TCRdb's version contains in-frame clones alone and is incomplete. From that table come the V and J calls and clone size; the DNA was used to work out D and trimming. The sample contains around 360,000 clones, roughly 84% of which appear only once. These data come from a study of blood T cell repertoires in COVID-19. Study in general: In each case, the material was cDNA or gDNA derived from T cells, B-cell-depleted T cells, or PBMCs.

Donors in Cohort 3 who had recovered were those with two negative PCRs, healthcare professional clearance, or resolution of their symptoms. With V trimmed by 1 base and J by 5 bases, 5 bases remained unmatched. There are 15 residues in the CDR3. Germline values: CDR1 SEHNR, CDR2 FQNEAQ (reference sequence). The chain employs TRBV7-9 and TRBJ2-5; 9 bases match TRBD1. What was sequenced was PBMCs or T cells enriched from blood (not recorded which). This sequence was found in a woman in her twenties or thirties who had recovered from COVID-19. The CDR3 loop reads CASSLGDRDVETQYF. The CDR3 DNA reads TGTGCCAGCAGCTTAGGGGACAGGGATGTGGAGACCCAGTACTTC.